What follows are 23 T cell receptor beta chains derived from one specimen sequenced in a study of T cells in Graves' hyperthyroidism and ophthalmopathy. Template material for amplifying TCR beta CDR3 regions consisted of RNA transcripts. A first-round RT-PCR of the TCR CDR3 used the HTBI primer set. Via MiXCR, TCRdb re-called the multiplex PCR reads, giving one row per CDR3 protein. The sample carries hundreds of thousands of distinct CDR3 sequences, under 45% recorded once. What was sequenced was blood. The receptors were gathered from a woman aged 35 to 49 with Graves' hyperthyroidism.

This clonotype turned up a few times. DNA for the CDR3: TGTGCCAGCAGTTTAACGCCGGGACAGAGCTATGGCTACACCTTC. It encodes CASSLTPGQSYGYTF. V and J are TRBV27 and TRBJ1-2; 7 bases map to TRBD1. CDR1 is MNHEY and CDR2 is SMNVEV in the germline V gene (reference sequence). This CDR3 comprises 15 residues. V was pared by 2 bases and J by 4 bases, with 7 bases of the junction left unmatched.

In its sample, this clonotype was seen a few times. The chain carries TRBV20-1 and TRBJ1-3, with D perhaps matching TRBD1 (5 bases). Trimming took 5 bases from V and 3 from J, leaving 11 bases between them. CDR3 size: 13 residues. The germline V gene has CDR1 DFQATT and CDR2 SNEGSKA (reference sequence). The CDR3 here is CSAGGGGGNTIYF. CDR3 DNA sequence: TGCAGTGCTGGGGGGGGGGGTGGAAACACCATATATTTT.

On this clonotype itself: The junction shows a germline mismatch at one end, possibly a read error. V usage is TRBV10-3 and J usage is TRBJ2-2, with 8 bases that match TRBD1. This CDR3 has 16 amino acids. Germline V gene data show CDR1 as ENHRY and CDR2 as SYGVKD. The CDR3 loop reads CASSQTGTGNTGELFF. CDR3 in DNA: TGTGCCAGCAGTCAGACCGGGACAGGGAACACCGGGGAGCTGTTTTTT.

The chain combines TRBV9 with TRBJ2-7; possibly TRBD2 for D (7 bases). Looked up from germline, CDR1 is SGDLS and CDR2 is YYNGEE. Trimming stripped 1 base from V and 5 bases from J, with 19 bases between. CDR3 size: 16 residues. As DNA, the CDR3 is TGTGCCAGCAGCGTAAGGGGGGGGGAGGGTGTCGACGAGCAGTACTTC. This translates into CASSVRGGEGVDEQYF.

This chain connects TRBV10-3 to TRBJ2-6; no reliable D call. Looked up from germline, CDR1 is ENHRY and CDR2 is SYGVKD. Trimming removed 10 bases from V and 1 base from J, with 8 bases in between. CDR3 size: 13 residues. The CDR3 nucleotides read TGTGCCAGCTTTTGGTCTGGGGCCAACGTCCTGACTTTC. Protein product: CASFWSGANVLTF.

With regard to this clonotype: This clone may be a read error of a much larger clone one base away. The CDR3 does not end in the conserved phenylalanine or tryptophan, so this is likely a read error. The chain carries TRBV9 and TRBJ1-1; D might be TRBD1 (6 bases). V was cut by 3 bases and J by 5 bases, with 17 bases left in between. This CDR3 region has 15 residues. Germline assignment: CDR1 SGDLS and CDR2 YYNGEE. The CDR3: CASSEQGWVATEAFL. The CDR3 region has the DNA TGTGCCAGCAGCGAGCAGGGGTGGGTTGCTACTGAAGCTTTCCTT.

This clonotype came up a few times. The J gene is TRBJ2-2, the V gene TRBV24-1; possible D gene TRBD2, 5 bases. The CDR3 contains 12 residues. V dropped 9 bases and J dropped 5 bases, with 9 bases sitting between them. CDR1 is KGHDR and CDR2 is SFDVKD in the germline V gene. The CDR3 DNA is TGTGCCACCGCGAGGGTTACCGGGGAGCTGTTTTTT. Protein sequence: CATARVTGELFF.

This clonotype was seen only a few times. J is TRBJ1-4 and V is TRBV5-6; D not certain. This CDR3 spans 15 amino acids. Trimming pared 5 bases from V and 8 bases from J, leaving 19 bases between. CDR1 SGHDT and CDR2 YYEEEE come from the germline V gene. The CDR3 sequence: CASRPFGEFREKLFF. The CDR3 DNA is TGTGCCAGCAGGCCCTTTGGGGAGTTTCGGGAAAAACTGTTTTTT.

This clonotype was seen only a few times. The chain has TRBV5-8 and TRBJ2-7; D remains unclear. The CDR3 extends over 14 amino acids. V was shortened by 2 bases and J by 3 bases, with 12 bases between the two germline ends. Germline CDR1 SGHTS, CDR2 YDEGEE. As DNA, the CDR3 is TGTGCCAGCAGCTTAGGTGACAATATCTACGAGCAGTACTTC. Its translation: CASSLGDNIYEQYF.

The CDR3 coding sequence is TGCAGTGCTAGAGATCGAACGAAGAACACTGTAGTTTTCTTT. Translated: CSARDRTKNTVVFF. The chain is built from TRBV20-1 and TRBJ1-1; D gene ambiguous. V was shortened by 0 bases and J by 13 bases, with 21 bases between the two germline ends. Looked up from germline, CDR1 is DFQATT and CDR2 is SNEGSKA (reference sequence). CDR3 length: 14 amino acids.

This clonotype was seen at least ten times. The genes are TRBV19 and TRBJ1-5; a possible D gene is TRBD1 (5 bases). The CDR3 has 15 residues. The V end was cut by 6 bases, the J end by 0 bases, with 12 bases between. Per the germline V gene, CDR1 is LNHDA and CDR2 is SQIVND (reference sequence). CDR3 DNA: TGTGCCAGTAGGACCGGGACGGGTAGCAATCAGCCCCAGCATTTT. Its protein is CASRTGTGSNQPQHF.

The chain carries TRBV24-1 and TRBJ1-1; the D gene is possibly TRBD1 (5 bases). CDR1 is KGHDR, CDR2 SFDVKD, per germline. V dropped 11 bases and J dropped 5 bases, with 11 bases sitting between them. The CDR3 has 11 residues. The CDR3 DNA reads TGTGCCAGCCAGGGTAGGACTGAAGCTTTCTTT. This gives the protein CASQGRTEAFF.

This clonotype was detected many times. CDR3 region: CASSIGGNEAFF. CDR3 sequence (DNA): TGTGCCAGTAGTATCGGGGGAAATGAAGCTTTCTTT. V and J are TRBV19 and TRBJ1-1; TRBD1 is a possible D gene (5 bases). The CDR3 has 12 amino acids. The germline gives CDR1 LNHDA, CDR2 SQIVND (reference sequence). Trimming pared 3 bases from V and 7 bases from J, leaving 9 bases between.

The rearrangement joins TRBV20-1 to TRBJ2-1; D is unresolved. The end of the DNA fits TRBJ2-7 better, so the J call may be wrong. The CDR3 has 12 residues. From germline, CDR1 is DFQATT and CDR2 SNEGSKA (reference sequence). Here the CDR3 DNA reads TGCAGTGCTCCCGACGGTTACAATGAGCAGTACTTC. Its protein product is CSAPDGYNEQYF.

This clonotype was recorded a few times. The chain combines TRBV6-5 with TRBJ1-5; 9 bases map to TRBD1. Germline CDR1 reads MNHEY; CDR2 reads SVGAGI. CDR3 length: 14 residues. V lost 6 bases, J lost 7 bases, and 7 bases stayed unmatched. The CDR3 sequence is CASSTGQGTQPQHF. The CDR3 bases are TGTGCCAGCAGCACCGGACAGGGGACACAGCCCCAGCATTTT.

This clonotype came up many times. The chain carries TRBV9 and TRBJ1-4, with D tentatively TRBD1 (6 bases). The CDR3 spans 15 residues. V lost 1 base, J lost 7 bases, and 14 bases lay in between. The germline V gene encodes CDR1 SGDLS and CDR2 YYNGEE. The CDR3 DNA reads TGTGCCAGCAGCGTACAGGGGATGGTTGGTGAAAAACTGTTTTTT. It yields the protein CASSVQGMVGEKLFF. The entire variable domain, with the rest obtained from reference TRBV9 and TRBJ1-4, is as follows: DSGVTQTPKHLITATGQRVTLRCSPRSGDLSVYWYQQSLDQGLQFLIQYYNGEERAKGNILERFSAQQFPDLHSELNLSSLELGDSALYFCASSVQGMVGEKLFFGSGTQLSVL.

The chain carries TRBV28 and TRBJ1-5; weak D call: TRBD1 (6 bases). Germline CDR1 is MDHEN and CDR2 is SYDVKM. V lost 6 bases and J 2 bases, leaving 17 bases between the germline ends. This CDR3 has 16 residues. The CDR3 protein is CASRGRTVNGNQPQHF. CDR3 in DNA: TGTGCCAGCAGGGGAAGGACAGTAAATGGCAATCAGCCCCAGCATTTT.

The gene calls are TRBV20-1 and TRBJ2-7, with 8 bases aligning to TRBD2. V was clipped by 1 base and J by 3 bases; unmatched bases: 8. This CDR3 has 15 residues. The V gene's germline CDR1 is DFQATT and CDR2 SNEGSKA (reference sequence). CDR3 amino acids: CSARGQTSGFYEQYF. The CDR3 DNA sequence: TGCAGTGCTAGAGGCCAAACTAGCGGATTCTACGAGCAGTACTTC.

The chain is built from TRBV6-6 and TRBJ1-1; possible D gene TRBD1, 6 bases. V lost 7 bases, J lost 1 base, and 16 bases lay in between. The length of the CDR3 is 15 residues. Looked up from germline, CDR1 is MNHNY and CDR2 is SVGAGI (reference sequence). This CDR3 reads CASTRRGGGNTEAFF. Written as DNA, the CDR3 is TGTGCCAGCACCCGAAGGGGGGGTGGGAACACTGAAGCTTTCTTT.

Concerning this clonotype: The junction departs from the called germline gene at one end, perhaps through a read error. This sequence joins TRBV10-3 and TRBJ1-4; D gene ambiguous. Germline CDR1 is ENHRY and CDR2 is SYGVKD. This CDR3 comprises 13 residues. CDR3 sequence: CASSYWTYGKLFF. The CDR3 DNA is TGTGCCAGCAGTTACTGGACGTATGGAAAACTGTTTTTT.

The chain links TRBV4-3 to TRBJ2-5; the D gene is possibly TRBD2 (5 bases). The V gene lost 3 bases and the J gene lost 5 bases, with 10 bases spanning the gap. The CDR3 loop spans 13 amino acids. Germline V lookup: CDR1 LGHNA, CDR2 YSLEER. CDR3 nucleotides: TGCGCCAGCAGCCAGCTAGCTTGGGAGACCCAGTACTTC. Its protein product is CASSQLAWETQYF.

As regards this clonotype: Its ends do not fully match the called genes, so a read error is possible. The J gene is TRBJ2-5, the V gene TRBV7-9; D may be TRBD1 (5 bases). This CDR3 contains 15 residues. Germline CDR1 is SEHNR and CDR2 is FQNEAQ (reference sequence). The CDR3 loop reads CASSQGVSGQETQYF. As DNA, the CDR3 is TGCGCCAGCAGCCAAGGGGTGTCAGGGCAAGAGACCCAGTACTTC.

The J gene is TRBJ2-7, the V gene TRBV11-3; 8 bases are a match to TRBD2. Judging by the DNA end, TRBJ2-1 fits better; the J call may be wrong. Germline V gene lookup returns CDR1 SGHNT and CDR2 YENEEA. The CDR3 spans 15 residues. CDR3 sequence (DNA): TGTGCCAGCAGCTCAACTAGCGGATTCTACAATGAGCAGTTCTTC. Protein product: CASSSTSGFYNEQFF.